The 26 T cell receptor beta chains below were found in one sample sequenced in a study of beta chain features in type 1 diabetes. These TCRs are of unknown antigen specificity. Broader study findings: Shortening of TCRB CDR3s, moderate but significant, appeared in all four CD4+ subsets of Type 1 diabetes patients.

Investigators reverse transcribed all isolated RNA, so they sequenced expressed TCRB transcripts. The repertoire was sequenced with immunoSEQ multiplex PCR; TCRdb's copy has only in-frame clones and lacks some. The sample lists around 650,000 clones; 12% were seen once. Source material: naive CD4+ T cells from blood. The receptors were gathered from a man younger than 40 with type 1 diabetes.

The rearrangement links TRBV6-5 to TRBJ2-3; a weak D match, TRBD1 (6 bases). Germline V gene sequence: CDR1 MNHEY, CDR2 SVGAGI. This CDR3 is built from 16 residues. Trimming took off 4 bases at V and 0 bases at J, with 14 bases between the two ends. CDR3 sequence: CASSSGQTFSTDTQYF. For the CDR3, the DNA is TGTGCCAGCAGTTCCGGACAGACCTTTAGCACAGATACGCAGTATTTT.

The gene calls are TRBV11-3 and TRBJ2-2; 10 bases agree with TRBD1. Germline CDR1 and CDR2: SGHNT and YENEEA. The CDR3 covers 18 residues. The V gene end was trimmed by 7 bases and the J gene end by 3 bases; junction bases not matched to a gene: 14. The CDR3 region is CASTRLDRGLVDTGELFF. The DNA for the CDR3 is TGTGCCAGCACCCGACTAGACAGGGGGCTGGTGGACACCGGGGAGCTGTTTTTT. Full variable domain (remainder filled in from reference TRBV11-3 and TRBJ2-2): EAGVVQSPRYKIIEKKQPVAFWCNPISGHNTLYWYLQNLGQGPELLIRYENEEAVDDSQLPKDRFSAERLKGVDSTLKIQPAELGDSAVYLCASTRLDRGLVDTGELFFGEGSRLTVL.

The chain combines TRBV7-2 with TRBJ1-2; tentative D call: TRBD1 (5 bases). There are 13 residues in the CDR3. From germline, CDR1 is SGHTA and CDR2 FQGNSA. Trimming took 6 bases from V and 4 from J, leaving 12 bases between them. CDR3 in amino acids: CASSLGRGYGYTF. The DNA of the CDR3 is TGTGCCAGCAGTTTGGGACGTGGCTATGGCTACACCTTC.

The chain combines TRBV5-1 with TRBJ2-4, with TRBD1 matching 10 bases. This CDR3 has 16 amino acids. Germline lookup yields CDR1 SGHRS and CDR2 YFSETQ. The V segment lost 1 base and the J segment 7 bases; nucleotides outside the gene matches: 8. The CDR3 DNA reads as TGCGCCAGCAGCTTGTTATCCGGGACAGGGGTTAACATTCAGTACTTC. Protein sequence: CASSLLSGTGVNIQYF.

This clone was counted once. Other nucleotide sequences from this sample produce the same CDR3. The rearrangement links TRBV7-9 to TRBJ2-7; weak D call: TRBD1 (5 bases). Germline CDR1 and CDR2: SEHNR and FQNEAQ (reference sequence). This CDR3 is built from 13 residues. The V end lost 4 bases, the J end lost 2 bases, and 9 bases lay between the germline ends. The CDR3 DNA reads TGTGCCAGCAGCTCGGACACCCCCTACGAGCAGTACTTC. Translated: CASSSDTPYEQYF.

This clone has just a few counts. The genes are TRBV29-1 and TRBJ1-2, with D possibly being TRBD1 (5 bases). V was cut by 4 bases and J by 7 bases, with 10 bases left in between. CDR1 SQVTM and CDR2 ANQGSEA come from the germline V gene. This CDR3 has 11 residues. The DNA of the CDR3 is TGCAGCGTTGGAGGGGTCGGTGGCTACACCTTC. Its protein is CSVGGVGGYTF.

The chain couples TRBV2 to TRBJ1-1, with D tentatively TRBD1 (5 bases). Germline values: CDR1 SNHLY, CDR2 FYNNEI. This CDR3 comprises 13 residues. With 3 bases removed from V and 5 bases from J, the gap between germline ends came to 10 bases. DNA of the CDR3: TGTGCCAGCAGTGAGCGCAGGGCAACTGAAGCTTTCTTT. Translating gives CASSERRATEAFF.

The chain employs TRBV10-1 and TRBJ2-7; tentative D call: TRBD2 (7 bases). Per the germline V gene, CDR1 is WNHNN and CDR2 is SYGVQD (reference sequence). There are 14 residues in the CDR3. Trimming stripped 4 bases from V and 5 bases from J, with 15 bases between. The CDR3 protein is CASSGSGGRDEQYF. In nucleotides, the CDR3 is TGCGCCAGCAGTGGATCGGGGGGCAGGGACGAGCAGTACTTC.

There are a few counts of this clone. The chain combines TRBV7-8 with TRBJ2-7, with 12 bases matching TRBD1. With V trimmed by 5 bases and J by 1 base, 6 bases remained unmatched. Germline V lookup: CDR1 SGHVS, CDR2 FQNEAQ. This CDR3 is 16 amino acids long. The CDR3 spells CASSPRDRGLSYEQYF. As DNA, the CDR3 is TGTGCCAGCAGCCCAAGGGACAGGGGGCTTTCCTACGAGCAGTACTTC.

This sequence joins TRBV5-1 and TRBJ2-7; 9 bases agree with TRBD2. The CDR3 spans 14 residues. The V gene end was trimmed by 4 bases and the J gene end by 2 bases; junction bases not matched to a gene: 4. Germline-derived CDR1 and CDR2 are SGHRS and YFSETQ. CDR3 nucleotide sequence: TGCGCCAGCAGCCCGACTAGCGGTACCTACGAGCAGTACTTC. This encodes CASSPTSGTYEQYF.

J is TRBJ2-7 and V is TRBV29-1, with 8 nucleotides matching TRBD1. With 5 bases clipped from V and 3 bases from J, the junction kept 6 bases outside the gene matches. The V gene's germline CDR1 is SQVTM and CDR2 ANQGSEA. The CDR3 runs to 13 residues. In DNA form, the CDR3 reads TGCAGCGTTCAACAGGGGGGTGGCTACGAGCAGTACTTC. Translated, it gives CSVQQGGGYEQYF.

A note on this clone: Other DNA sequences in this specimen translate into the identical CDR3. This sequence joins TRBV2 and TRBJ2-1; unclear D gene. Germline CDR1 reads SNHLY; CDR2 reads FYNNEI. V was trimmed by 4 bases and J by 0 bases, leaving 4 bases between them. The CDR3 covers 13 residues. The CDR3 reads CASSVDSYNEQFF. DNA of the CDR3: TGTGCCAGCAGTGTGGACTCCTACAATGAGCAGTTCTTC.

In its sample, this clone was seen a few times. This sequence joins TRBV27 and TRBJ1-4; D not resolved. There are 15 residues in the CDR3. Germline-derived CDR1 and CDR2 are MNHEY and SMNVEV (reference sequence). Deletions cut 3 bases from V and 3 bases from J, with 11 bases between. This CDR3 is CASSLGGVPNEKLFF. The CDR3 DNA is TGTGCCAGCAGTTTGGGCGGGGTCCCTAATGAAAAACTGTTTTTT. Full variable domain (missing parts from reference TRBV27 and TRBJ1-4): EAQVTQNPRYLITVTGKKLTVTCSQNMNHEYMSWYRQDPGLGLRQIYYSMNVEVTDKGDVPEGYKVSRKEKRNFPLILESPSPNQTSLYFCASSLGGVPNEKLFFGSGTQLSVL.

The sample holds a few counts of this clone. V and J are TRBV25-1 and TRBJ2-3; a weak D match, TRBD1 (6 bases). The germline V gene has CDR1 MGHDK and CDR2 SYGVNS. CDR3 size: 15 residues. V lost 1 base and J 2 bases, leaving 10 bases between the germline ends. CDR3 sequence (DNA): TGTGCCAGCAGTGAATTTTGGGACAACACAGATACGCAGTATTTT. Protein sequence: CASSEFWDNTDTQYF. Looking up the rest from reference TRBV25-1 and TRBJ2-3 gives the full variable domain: EADIYQTPRYLVIGTGKKITLECSQTMGHDKMYWYQQDPGMELHLIHYSYGVNSTEKGDLSSESTVSRIRTEHFPLTLESARPSHTSQYLCASSEFWDNTDTQYFGPGTRLTVL.

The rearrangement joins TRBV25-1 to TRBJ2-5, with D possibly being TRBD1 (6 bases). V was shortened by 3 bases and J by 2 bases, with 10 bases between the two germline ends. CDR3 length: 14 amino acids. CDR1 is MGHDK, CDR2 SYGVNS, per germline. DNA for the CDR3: TGTGCCAGCAGTGACTCGACAGGTCAAGAGACCCAGTACTTC. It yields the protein CASSDSTGQETQYF.

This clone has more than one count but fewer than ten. CDR3 nucleotide sequence: TGTGCCAGCAGCTCCCAGTCAAAGCGGGGGGGCTGGAACATTCAGTACTTC. This translates into CASSSQSKRGGWNIQYF. The V gene is TRBV7-9, the J gene TRBJ2-4, with TRBD2 matching 10 bases. There are 17 residues in the CDR3. Per the germline V gene, CDR1 is SEHNR and CDR2 is FQNEAQ (reference sequence). V trimming: 4 bases; J trimming: 7 bases; junction bases outside the gene matches: 13.

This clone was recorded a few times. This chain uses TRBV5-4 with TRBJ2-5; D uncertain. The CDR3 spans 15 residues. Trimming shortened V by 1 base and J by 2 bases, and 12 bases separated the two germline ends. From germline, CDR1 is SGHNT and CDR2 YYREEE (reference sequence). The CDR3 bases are TGTGCCAGCAGCTTGAGCGCTGGGGATCAAGAGACCCAGTACTTC. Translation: CASSLSAGDQETQYF.

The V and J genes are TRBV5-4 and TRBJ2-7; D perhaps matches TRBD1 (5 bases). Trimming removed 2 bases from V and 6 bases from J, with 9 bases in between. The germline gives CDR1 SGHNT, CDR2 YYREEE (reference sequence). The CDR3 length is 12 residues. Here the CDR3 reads CASSFPGREQYF. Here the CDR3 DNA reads TGTGCCAGCAGCTTTCCAGGGCGCGAGCAGTACTTC.

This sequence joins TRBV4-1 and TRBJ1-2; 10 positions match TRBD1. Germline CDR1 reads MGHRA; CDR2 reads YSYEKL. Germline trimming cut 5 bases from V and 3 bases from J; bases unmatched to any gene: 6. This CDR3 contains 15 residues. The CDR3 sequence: CASSRDRGPYYGYTF. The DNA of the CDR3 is TGCGCCAGCAGCAGGGACAGGGGTCCCTACTATGGCTACACCTTC.

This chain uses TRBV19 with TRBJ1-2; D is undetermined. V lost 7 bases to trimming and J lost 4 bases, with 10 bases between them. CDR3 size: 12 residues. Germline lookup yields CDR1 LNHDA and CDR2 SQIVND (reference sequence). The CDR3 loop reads CASTGSGYGYTF. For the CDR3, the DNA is TGTGCCAGTACGGGGAGCGGCTATGGCTACACCTTC.

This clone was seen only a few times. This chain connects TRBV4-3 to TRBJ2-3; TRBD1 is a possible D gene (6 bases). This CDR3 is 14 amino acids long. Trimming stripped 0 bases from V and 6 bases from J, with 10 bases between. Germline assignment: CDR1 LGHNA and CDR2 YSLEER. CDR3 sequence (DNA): TGCGCCAGCAGCCAAGAACAGGGTGGGGATACGCAGTATTTT. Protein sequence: CASSQEQGGDTQYF.

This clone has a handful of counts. The chain's CDR3 is CASSFPSSADTQYF. In DNA, the CDR3 is TGTGCCAGCAGCTTTCCGAGTAGCGCAGATACGCAGTATTTT. The chain links TRBV7-2 to TRBJ2-3, with TRBD2 as a possible D gene (5 bases). The CDR3 has 14 residues. V lost 3 bases and J lost 4, with 11 bases in between. The germline V gene encodes CDR1 SGHTA and CDR2 FQGNSA. Based on the CDR3 plus reference TRBV7-2 and TRBJ2-3, the full variable domain is GAGVSQSPSNKVTEKGKDVELRCDPISGHTALYWYRQSLGQGLEFLIYFQGNSAPDKSGLPSDRFSAERTGGSVSTLTIQRTQQEDSAVYLCASSFPSSADTQYFGPGTRLTVL.

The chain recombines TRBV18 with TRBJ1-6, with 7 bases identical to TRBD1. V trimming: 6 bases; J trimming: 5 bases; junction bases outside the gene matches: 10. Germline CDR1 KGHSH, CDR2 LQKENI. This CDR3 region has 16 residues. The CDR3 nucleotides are TGTGCCAGCTCCCCATCTACGACAGGGAATAATTCACCCCTCCACTTT. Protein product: CASSPSTTGNNSPLHF.

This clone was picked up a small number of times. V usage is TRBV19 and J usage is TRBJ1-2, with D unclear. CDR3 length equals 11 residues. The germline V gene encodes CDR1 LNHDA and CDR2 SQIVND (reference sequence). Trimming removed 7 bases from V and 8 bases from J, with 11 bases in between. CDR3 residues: CASNRGWGYTF. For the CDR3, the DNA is TGTGCCAGTAACCGGGGATGGGGCTACACCTTC.

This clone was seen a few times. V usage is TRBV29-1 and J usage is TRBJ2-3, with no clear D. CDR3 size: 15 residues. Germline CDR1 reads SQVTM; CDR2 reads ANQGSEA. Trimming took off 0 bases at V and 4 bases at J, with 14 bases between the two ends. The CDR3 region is CSVEEAGDIPDTQYF. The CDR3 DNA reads TGCAGCGTTGAAGAAGCAGGAGACATACCAGATACGCAGTATTTT.

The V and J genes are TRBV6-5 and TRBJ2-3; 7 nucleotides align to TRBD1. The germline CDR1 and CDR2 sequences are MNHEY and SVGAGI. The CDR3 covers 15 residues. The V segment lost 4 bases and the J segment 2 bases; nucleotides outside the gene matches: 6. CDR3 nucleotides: TGTGCCAGCAGTTCAAGGGGGCCGGACACAGATACGCAGTATTTT. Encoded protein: CASSSRGPDTDTQYF.